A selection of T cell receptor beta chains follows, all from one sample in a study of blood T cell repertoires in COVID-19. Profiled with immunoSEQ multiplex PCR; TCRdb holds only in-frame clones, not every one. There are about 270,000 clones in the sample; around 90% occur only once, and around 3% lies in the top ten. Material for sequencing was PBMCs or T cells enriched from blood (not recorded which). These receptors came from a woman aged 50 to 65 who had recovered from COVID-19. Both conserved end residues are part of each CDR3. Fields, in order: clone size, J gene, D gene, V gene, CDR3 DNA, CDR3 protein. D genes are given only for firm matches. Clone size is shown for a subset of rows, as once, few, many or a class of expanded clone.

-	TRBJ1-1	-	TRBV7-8	TGTGCCAGCAGCTTAGAAACGCGGAAGGGGGGGACTGAAGCTTTCTTT	CASSLETRKGGTEAFF
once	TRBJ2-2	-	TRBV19	TGTGCCAGTAGTATAGGAAGGGGTACCGGGGAGCTGTTTTTT	CASSIGRGTGELFF
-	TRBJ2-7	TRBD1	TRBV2	TGTGCCAGCAGCACCACAGGGGGCTACGAGCAGTACTTC	CASSTTGGYEQYF
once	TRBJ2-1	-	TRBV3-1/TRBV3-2	TGTGCCAGCAGCCAAGAAGTGGCTAGCAATGAGCAGTTCTTC	CASSQEVASNEQFF
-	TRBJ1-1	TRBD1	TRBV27	TGTGCCAGCAGTCAACAGGGGGCGCAGAACACTGAAGCTTTCTTT	CASSQQGAQNTEAFF
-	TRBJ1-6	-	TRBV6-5	TGTGCCAGCAGTAGGACACAGTACAATTCACCCCTCCACTTT	CASSRTQYNSPLHF
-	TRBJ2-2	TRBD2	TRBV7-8	TGTGCCAGCAGCCCTCGGACTAGCGGGGAGACCGGGGGGAACACCGGGGAGCTGTTTTTT	CASSPRTSGETGGNTGELFF
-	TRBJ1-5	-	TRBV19	TGTGCCAGTAGTCCTACGACGACAGCCCTCTATAGCAATCAGCCCCAGCATTTT	CASSPTTTALYSNQPQHF
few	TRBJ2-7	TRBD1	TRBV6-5	TGTGCCAGCAAGGTGGCAGGGGGCGGATTCGGCGAGCAGTACTTC	CASKVAGGGFGEQYF
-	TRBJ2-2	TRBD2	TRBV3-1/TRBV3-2	TGTGCCAGCAGCCGATTTACTAGCGGGAGCGACACCGGGGAGCTGTTTTTT	CASSRFTSGSDTGELFF
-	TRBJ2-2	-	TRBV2	TGTGCCAGCAGTGAAAACTCCAATGGAGACCCGAACACCGGGGAGCTGTTTTTT	CASSENSNGDPNTGELFF
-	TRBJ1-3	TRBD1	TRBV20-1	TGCAGTGCTGGTGAGGGGGACAGGGCTTCCTCTGGAAACACCATATATTTT	CSAGEGDRASSGNTIYF
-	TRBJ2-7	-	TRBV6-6	TGTGCCAGCAGCCCCGCTTTAGCGGCTTCCTACGAGCAGTACTTC	CASSPALAASYEQYF
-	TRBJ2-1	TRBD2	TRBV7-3	TGTGCCAGCTCAGAACGGGCTAGCGGGTTGGATGAGCAGTTCTTC	CASSERASGLDEQFF
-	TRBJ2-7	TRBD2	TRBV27	TGTGCCAGCAGCCCCTCCAGGACTAGCATCTCCGAGCAGTACTTC	CASSPSRTSISEQYF
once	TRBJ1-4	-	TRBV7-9	TGTGCCAGCAGCTTAAGGCAGGGAAATGAAAAACTGTTTTTT	CASSLRQGNEKLFF
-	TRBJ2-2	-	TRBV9	TGTGCCAGCAGCGTACTGCAGACCGGGGAGCTGTTTTTT	CASSVLQTGELFF
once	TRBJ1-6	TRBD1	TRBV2	TGTGCCAGCAGTTGGGACAGCTATAATTCACCCCTCCACTTT	CASSWDSYNSPLHF
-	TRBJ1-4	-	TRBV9	TGTGCCAGCAGCCCTTCGGCAGGCTTAAATGAAAAACTGTTTTTT	CASSPSAGLNEKLFF
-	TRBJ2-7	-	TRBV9	TGTGCCAGCAGCGTAGGGCAGCCGGGGTCCTACGAGCAGTACTTC	CASSVGQPGSYEQYF
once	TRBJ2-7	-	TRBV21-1	TGTGCCAGCAGCGCCCGGGACAGGGCCTACGAGCAGTACTTC	CASSARDRAYEQYF
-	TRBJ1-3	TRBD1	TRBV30	TGTGCCTGGAGTACGGGACAGGGGACTGGAAACACCATATATTTT	CAWSTGQGTGNTIYF
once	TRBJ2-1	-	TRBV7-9	TGTGCCAGCAGCCTCCTTGAGGGTCACAATGAGCAGTTCTTC	CASSLLEGHNEQFF
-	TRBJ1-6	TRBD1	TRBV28	TGTGCCAGCAGGGGGACAGGGGTTTCACCCCTCCACTTT	CASRGTGVSPLHF
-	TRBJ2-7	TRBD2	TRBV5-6	TGTGCCAGCAGCTCGGACCAAGGGGCGGGAGTCTTTTACGAGCAGTACTTC	CASSSDQGAGVFYEQYF
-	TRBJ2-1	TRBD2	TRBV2	TGTGCCAGCAGGTGGGCTAGCGGGAGTAAGAATGAGCAGTTCTTC	CASRWASGSKNEQFF
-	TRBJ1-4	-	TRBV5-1	TGCGCCAGCAGCACGGGCAGGGAAAGGACTAATGAAAAACTGTTTTTT	CASSTGRERTNEKLFF
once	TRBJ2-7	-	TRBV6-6	TGTGCCAGCAGGGACAAGGAGCTTCTCTACGAGCAGTACTTC	CASRDKELLYEQYF
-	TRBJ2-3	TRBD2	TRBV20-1	TGCAGTGCTAGTAGCGGGAGCACATGGGATACGCAGTATTTT	CSASSGSTWDTQYF
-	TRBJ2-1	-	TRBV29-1	TGCAGCGTGGGCACAGGGATCGGGCAGTTCTTC	CSVGTGIGQFF
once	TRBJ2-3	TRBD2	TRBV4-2	TGTGCCAGCAGCCAAGATCCTCTAGCGGGGAATGTAAAACGGTATACGCAGTATTTT	CASSQDPLAGNVKRYTQYF
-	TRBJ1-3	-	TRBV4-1	TGCGCCAGCAGCCAAGATCCTGCGAGAGGAAACACCATATATTTT	CASSQDPARGNTIYF
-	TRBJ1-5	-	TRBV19	TGTGCCAGTGATACAGGCGATACGGAGCCCCAGCATTTT	CASDTGDTEPQHF
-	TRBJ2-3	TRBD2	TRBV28	TGTGCCAGCAGTGACAGGGTCCTAGCGGGAAATCCGAGCACAGATACGCAGTATTTT	CASSDRVLAGNPSTDTQYF
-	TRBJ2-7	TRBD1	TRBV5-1	TGCGCCAGCAGCACGGGGACAGTCTCCTACGAGCAGTACTTC	CASSTGTVSYEQYF
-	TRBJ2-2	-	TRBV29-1	TGCAGTGTAATACAGGAGAACACCGGGGAGCTGTTTTTT	CSVIQENTGELFF
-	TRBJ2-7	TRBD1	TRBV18	TGTGCCAGCTCCAACAGGGGCGAGCAGTACTTC	CASSNRGEQYF
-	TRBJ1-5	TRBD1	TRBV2	TGTGCCAGCAGCACCCCGGGAACAGGGGCTAGCAATCAGCCCCAGCATTTT	CASSTPGTGASNQPQHF
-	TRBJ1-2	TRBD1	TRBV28	TGTGCCAGCAGTTTATATACAGGGGACGTAGACTACTATGGCTACACCTTC	CASSLYTGDVDYYGYTF
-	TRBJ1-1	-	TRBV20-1	TGCAGTGCTATTAAGAACACTGAAGCTTTCTTT	CSAIKNTEAFF
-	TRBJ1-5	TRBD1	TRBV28	TGTGCCAGCAGTTCCGGGACAGATAAGGCTAATCAGCCCCAGCATTTT	CASSSGTDKANQPQHF
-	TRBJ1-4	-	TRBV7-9	TGTGCCAGCAGCTCCGGTCGTGTGGAAAAACTGTTTTTT	CASSSGRVEKLFF